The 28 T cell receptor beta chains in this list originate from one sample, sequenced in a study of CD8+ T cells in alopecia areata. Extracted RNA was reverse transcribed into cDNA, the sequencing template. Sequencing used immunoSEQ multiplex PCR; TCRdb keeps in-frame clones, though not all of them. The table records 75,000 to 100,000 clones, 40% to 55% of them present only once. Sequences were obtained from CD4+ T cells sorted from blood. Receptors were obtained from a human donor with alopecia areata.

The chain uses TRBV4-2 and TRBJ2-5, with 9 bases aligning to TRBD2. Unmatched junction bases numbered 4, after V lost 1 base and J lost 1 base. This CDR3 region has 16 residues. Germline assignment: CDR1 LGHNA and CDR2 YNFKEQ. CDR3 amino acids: CASSQGLAAIQETQYF. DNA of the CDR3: TGTGCCAGCAGCCAAGGACTAGCGGCCATCCAAGAGACCCAGTACTTC.

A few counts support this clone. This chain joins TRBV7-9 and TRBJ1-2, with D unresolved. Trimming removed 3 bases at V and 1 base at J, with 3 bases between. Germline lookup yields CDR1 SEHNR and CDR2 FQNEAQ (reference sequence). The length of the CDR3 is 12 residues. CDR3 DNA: TGTGCCAGCAGCTTGGGTAACTATGGCTACACCTTC. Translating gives CASSLGNYGYTF.

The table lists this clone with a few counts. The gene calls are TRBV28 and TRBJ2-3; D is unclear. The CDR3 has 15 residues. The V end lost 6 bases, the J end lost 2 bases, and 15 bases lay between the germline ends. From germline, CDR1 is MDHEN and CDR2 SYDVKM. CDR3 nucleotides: TGTGCCAGCAGCCTGAAGAGACCTCTCACAGATACGCAGTATTTT. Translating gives CASSLKRPLTDTQYF.

The CDR3 bases are TGTGCCTGGAGTACGCGATTCTACGAGCAGTACTTC. Its translation: CAWSTRFYEQYF. The chain employs TRBV30 and TRBJ2-7; D is unresolved. The V and J ends lost 2 bases and 3 bases respectively, with 8 bases between them. The CDR3 runs 12 residues. Per the germline V gene, CDR1 is GTSNPN and CDR2 is SVGIG (reference sequence). The complete variable domain, with remaining parts taken from reference TRBV30 and TRBJ2-7, reads SQTIHQWPATLVQPVGSPLSLECTVEGTSNPNLYWYRQAAGRGLQLLFYSVGIGQISSEVPQNLSASRPQDRQFILSSKKLLLSDSGFYLCAWSTRFYEQYFGPGTRLTVT.

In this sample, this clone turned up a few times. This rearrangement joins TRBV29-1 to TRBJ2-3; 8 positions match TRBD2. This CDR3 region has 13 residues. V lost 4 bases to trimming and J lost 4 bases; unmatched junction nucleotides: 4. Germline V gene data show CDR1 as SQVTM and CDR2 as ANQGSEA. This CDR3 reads CSVGTSGSDTQYF. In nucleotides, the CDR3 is TGCAGCGTTGGCACTAGCGGATCAGATACGCAGTATTTT.

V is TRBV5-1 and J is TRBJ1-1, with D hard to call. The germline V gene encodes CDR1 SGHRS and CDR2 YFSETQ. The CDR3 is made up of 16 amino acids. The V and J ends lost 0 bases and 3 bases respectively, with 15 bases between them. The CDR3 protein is CASSLGVWGLHTEAFF. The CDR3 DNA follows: TGCGCCAGCAGCTTGGGGGTCTGGGGTTTGCACACTGAAGCTTTCTTT.

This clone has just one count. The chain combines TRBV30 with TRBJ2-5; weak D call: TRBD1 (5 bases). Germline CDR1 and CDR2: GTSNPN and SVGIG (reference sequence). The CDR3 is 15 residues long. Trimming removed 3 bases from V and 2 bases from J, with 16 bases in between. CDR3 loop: CAWSPGLGAQETQYF. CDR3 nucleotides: TGTGCCTGGAGCCCAGGTTTAGGGGCACAAGAGACCCAGTACTTC.

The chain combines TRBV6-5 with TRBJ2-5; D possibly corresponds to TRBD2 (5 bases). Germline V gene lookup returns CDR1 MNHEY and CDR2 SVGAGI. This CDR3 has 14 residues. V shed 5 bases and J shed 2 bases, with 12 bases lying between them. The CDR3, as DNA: TGTGCCAGCAGTCCCGACGGGAAACAAGAGACCCAGTACTTC. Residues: CASSPDGKQETQYF.

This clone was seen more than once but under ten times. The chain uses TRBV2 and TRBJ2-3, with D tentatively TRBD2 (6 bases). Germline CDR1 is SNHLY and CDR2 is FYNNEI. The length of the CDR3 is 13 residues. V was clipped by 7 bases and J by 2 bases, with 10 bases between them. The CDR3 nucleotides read TGTGCCAGCAAGGAGCGGGTCACAGATACGCAGTATTTT. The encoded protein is CASKERVTDTQYF. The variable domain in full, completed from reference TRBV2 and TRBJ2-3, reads EPEVTQTPSHQVTQMGQEVILRCVPISNHLYFYWYRQILGQKVEFLVSFYNNEISEKSEIFDDQFSVERPDGSNFTLKIRSTKLEDSAMYFCASKERVTDTQYFGPGTRLTVL.

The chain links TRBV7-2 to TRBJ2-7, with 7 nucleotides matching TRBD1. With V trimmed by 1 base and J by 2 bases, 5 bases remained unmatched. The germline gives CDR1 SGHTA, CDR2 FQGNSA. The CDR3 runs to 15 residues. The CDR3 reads CASSLEGALAYEQYF. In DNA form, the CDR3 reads TGTGCCAGCAGCTTAGAGGGGGCCCTCGCCTACGAGCAGTACTTC.

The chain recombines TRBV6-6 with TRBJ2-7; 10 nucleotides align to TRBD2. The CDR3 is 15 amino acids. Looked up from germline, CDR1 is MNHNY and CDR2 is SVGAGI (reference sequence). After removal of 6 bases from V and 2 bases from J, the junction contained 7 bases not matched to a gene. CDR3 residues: CASRPLAGGTYEQYF. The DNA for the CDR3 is TGTGCCAGCAGACCCTTAGCGGGGGGAACCTACGAGCAGTACTTC.

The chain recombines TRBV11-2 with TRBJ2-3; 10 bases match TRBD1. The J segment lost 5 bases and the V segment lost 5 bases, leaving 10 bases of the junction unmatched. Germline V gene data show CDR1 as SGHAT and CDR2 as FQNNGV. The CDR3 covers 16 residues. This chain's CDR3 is CASSPPQGTGVDTQYF. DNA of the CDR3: TGTGCCAGCAGCCCACCCCAAGGGACAGGGGTAGATACGCAGTATTTT.

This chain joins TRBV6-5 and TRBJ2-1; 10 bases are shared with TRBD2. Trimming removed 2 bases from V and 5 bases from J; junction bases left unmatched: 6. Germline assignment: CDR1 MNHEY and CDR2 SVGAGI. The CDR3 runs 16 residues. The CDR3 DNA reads TGTGCCAGCAGTTACATAGCGGGAGGAAAGAACAATGAGCAGTTCTTC. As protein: CASSYIAGGKNNEQFF.

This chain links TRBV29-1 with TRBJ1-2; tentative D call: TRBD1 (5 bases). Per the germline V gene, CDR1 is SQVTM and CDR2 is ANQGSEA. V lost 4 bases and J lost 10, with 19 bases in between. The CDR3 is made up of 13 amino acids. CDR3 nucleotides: TGCAGCGTTGTGGGGCAACCCCCGCTTGACTACACCTTC. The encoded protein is CSVVGQPPLDYTF. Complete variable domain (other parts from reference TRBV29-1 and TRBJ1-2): SAVISQKPSRDICQRGTSLTIQCQVDSQVTMMFWYRQQPGQSLTLIATANQGSEATYESGFVIDKFPISRPNLTFSTLTVSNMSPEDSSIYLCSVVGQPPLDYTFGSGTRLTVV.

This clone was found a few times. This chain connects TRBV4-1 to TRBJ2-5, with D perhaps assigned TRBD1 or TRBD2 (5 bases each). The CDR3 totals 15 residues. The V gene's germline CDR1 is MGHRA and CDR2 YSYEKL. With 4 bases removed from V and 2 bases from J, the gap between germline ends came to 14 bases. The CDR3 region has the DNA TGCGCCAGCAGCCCGAACCGGGACGTACAAGAGACCCAGTACTTC. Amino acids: CASSPNRDVQETQYF.

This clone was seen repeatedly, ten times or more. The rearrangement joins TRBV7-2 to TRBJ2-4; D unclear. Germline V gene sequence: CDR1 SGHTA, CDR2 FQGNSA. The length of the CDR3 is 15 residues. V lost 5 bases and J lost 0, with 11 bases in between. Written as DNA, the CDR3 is TGTGCCAGCAGCCCCCCAACCTTAGCCAAAAACATTCAGTACTTC. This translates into CASSPPTLAKNIQYF.

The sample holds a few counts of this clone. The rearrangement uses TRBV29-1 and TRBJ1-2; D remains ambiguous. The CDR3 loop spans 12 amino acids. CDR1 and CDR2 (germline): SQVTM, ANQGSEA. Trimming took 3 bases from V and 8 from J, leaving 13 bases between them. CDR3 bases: TGCAGCGTTGATAGGGCCCGAAGGGGCTACACCTTC. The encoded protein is CSVDRARRGYTF.

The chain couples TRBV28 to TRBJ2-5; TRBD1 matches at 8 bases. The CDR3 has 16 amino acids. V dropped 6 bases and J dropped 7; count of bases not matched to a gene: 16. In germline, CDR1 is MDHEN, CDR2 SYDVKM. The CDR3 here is CASSLGGQVRLVTQYF. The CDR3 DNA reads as TGTGCCAGCAGCCTAGGGGGACAGGTTCGTTTGGTGACCCAGTACTTC.

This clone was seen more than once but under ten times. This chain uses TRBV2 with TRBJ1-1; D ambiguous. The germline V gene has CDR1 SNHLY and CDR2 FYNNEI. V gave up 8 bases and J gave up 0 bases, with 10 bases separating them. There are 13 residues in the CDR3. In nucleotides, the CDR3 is TGTGCCAGCTCTGTCCACATGAACACTGAAGCTTTCTTT. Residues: CASSVHMNTEAFF.

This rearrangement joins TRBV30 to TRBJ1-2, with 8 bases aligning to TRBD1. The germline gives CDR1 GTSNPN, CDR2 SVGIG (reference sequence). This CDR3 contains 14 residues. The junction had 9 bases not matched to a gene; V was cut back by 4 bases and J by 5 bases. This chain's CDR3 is CAWTRTGTGYGYTF. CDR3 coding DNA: TGTGCCTGGACTCGGACCGGGACAGGTTATGGCTACACCTTC.

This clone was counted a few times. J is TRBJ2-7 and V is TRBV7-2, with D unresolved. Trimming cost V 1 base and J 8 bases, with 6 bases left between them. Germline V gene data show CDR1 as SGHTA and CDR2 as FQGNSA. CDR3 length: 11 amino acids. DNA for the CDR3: TGTGCCAGCAGCTTAGAGGCACAGCAGTACTTC. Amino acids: CASSLEAQQYF.

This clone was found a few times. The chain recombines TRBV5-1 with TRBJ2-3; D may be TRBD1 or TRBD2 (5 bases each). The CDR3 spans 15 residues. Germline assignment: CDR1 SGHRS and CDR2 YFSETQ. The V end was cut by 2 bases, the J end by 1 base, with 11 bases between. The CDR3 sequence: CASSFRDQGTDTQYF. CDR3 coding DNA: TGCGCCAGCAGCTTCCGGGACCAAGGCACAGATACGCAGTATTTT.

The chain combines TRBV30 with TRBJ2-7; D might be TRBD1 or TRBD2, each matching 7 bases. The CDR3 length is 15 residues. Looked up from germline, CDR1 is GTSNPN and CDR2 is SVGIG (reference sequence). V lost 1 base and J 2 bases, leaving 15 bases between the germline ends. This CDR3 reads CAWSAPRGGTYEQYF. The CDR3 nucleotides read TGTGCCTGGAGTGCCCCCAGGGGGGGAACCTACGAGCAGTACTTC.

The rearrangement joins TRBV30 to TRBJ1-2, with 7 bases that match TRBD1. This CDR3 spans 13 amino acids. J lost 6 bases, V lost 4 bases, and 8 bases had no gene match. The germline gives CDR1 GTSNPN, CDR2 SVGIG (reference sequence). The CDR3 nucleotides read TGTGCCTGGACTTATAGGGACAGTGATGGCTACACCTTC. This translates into CAWTYRDSDGYTF. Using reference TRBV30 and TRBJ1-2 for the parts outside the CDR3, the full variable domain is SQTIHQWPATLVQPVGSPLSLECTVEGTSNPNLYWYRQAAGRGLQLLFYSVGIGQISSEVPQNLSASRPQDRQFILSSKKLLLSDSGFYLCAWTYRDSDGYTFGSGTRLTVV.

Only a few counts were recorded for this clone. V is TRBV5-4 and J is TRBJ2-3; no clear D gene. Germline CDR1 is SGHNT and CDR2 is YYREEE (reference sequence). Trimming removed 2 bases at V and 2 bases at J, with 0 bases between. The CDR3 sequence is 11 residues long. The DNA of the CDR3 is TGTGCCAGCAGCTTCACAGATACGCAGTATTTT. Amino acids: CASSFTDTQYF.

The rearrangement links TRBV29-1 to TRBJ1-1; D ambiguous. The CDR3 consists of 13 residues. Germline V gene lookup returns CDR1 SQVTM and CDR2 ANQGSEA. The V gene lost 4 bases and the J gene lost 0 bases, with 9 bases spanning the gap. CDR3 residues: CSVGLRLNTEAFF. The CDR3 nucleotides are TGCAGCGTTGGTCTCCGTCTGAACACTGAAGCTTTCTTT.

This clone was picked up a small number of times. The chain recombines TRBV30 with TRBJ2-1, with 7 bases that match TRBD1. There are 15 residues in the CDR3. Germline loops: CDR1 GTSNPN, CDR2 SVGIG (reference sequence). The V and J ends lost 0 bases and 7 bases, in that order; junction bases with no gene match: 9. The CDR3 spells CAWSVRRGLSNEQFF. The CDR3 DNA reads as TGTGCCTGGAGTGTACGTAGGGGGCTGTCAAATGAGCAGTTCTTC.

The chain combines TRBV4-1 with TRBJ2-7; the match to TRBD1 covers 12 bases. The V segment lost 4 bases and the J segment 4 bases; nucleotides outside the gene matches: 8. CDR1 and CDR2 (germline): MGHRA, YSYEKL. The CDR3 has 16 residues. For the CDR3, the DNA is TGCGCCAGCAGCCTGACCGGGACAGGGGGCGGGTACGAGCAGTACTTC. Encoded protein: CASSLTGTGGGYEQYF.